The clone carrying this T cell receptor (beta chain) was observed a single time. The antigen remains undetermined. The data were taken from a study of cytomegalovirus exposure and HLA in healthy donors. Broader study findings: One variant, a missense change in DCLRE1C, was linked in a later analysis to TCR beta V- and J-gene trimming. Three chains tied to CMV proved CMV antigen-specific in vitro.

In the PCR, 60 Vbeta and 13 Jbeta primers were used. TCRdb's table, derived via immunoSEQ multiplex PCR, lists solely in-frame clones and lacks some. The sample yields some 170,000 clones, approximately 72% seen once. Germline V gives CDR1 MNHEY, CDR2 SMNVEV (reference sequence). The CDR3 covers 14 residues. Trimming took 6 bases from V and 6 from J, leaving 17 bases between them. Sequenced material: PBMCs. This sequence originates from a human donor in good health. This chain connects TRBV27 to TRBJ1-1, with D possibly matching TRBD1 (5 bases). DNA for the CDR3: TGTGCCAGCAGAATCGACAGATCGGGAGCTGAAGCTTTCTTT. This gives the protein CASRIDRSGAEAFF.